What follows is one T cell receptor (beta chain) and its context. Antigen specificity is unknown. This entry belongs to a study of blood T cells in healthy people across ages. Study observations and caveats: Estimates based on one million T cells were treated as lower bounds. Among T cells, TCR beta diversity per million cells dropped roughly linearly as age rose. Both naive CD4+ cell counts and diversity were greater in long-lived donors than in aged donors.

Germline V lookup: CDR1 DFQATT, CDR2 SNEGSKA (reference sequence). This CDR3 has 14 amino acids. With 6 bases clipped from V and 3 bases from J, the junction kept 8 bases outside the gene matches. The second PCR ran roughly 6 to 11 cycles with a sample-barcoded 5' primer and J-beta primers. Researchers report that a template-switch adaptor with 12 random nucleotides tagged each cDNA molecule. In TCRdb, the 5' RACE reads were re-called with MiXCR into one record per CDR3 protein. The sample lists fewer than 1,000,000 distinct CDR3 sequences, roughly 44% occurring once. The receptor comes from a man between 60 and 75 years old in good health. Source material: blood. The chain joins TRBV20-1 to TRBJ2-3, with 8 bases lining up with TRBD1. The CDR3 loop reads CSAIQGVGTDTQYF. The DNA of the CDR3 is TGCAGTGCCATACAGGGGGTCGGGACAGATACGCAGTATTTT.